This entry describes one TCR beta chain. The antigen remains undetermined. The record originates from a study of cytomegalovirus exposure and HLA in healthy donors. This PCR relied on a set of 60 Vbeta primers and 13 Jbeta primers. The assay was immunoSEQ multiplex PCR, and TCRdb's table has in-frame clones only and misses some. The sample lists some 200,000 clones, 79% occurring once. The donors, nominally healthy at sampling, likely had unrecorded immune exposures. Per germline, CDR1 LNHDA and CDR2 SQIVND (reference sequence). The CDR3 length is 13 residues. The ends were cut back, 5 bases at V and 10 bases at J, with 16 bases in the middle. General study results and limits: 87-base-pair reads could not separate some V segments, including TRBV6-2 and TRBV6-3. The authors later linked a missense DCLRE1C variant to TCR beta V- and J-gene trimming. Later, TCR association rates were found to vary by HLA locus, highest for DRB1 and lowest for HLA-C.

The receptor's source is a girl between 10 and 17 years old in good health and CMV-seropositive. Sample: PBMCs. The V gene is TRBV19, the J gene TRBJ2-3; tentatively, D is TRBD1 (6 bases). The CDR3 loop is CASSSQTGNAQYF. The CDR3 DNA sequence: TGTGCCAGTAGTTCTCAAACAGGGAATGCGCAGTATTTT.